The rows below give T cell receptor beta chains drawn from one sample of a study of T cell repertoires in cytomegalovirus infection. TCRdb fed the reads into MiXCR, producing one record per CDR3 protein. Altogether approximately 260,000 distinct CDR3 sequences are present, 20% to 25% being singletons, with the ten largest covering approximately 20%. These receptors' targets are unknown. The specimen was cultured PBMCs, collected from culture after CMV antigen stimulation. Receptors originate from a human donor in good health (CMV status not recorded). Some clones in this sample may be carry-over from other donors' samples. CDR3s include the opening cysteine and the closing phenylalanine or tryptophan. Each record gives: J gene, D gene, clone size, V gene, CDR3 DNA, CDR3 protein. D genes are given only for firm matches. Size is stated for part of the rows, as once, few or many counts, or as a class when the clone is expanded.

>TRBJ1-6|NA|NA|TRBV7-2
TGTGCCAGCAGCTTAGGCAGGAATTCACCCCTCCACTTT
CASSLGRNSPLHF
>TRBJ1-1|NA|NA|TRBV7-9
TGTGCCAGCATCCCTGGGGATGGTCAGCCTGAAGCTTTCTTT
CASIPGDGQPEAFF
>TRBJ2-3|TRBD2|few|TRBV7-2
TGTGCCAGCAGCTTACAATTGGCGGGAGGGGGGTCAGATACGCAGTATTTT
CASSLQLAGGGSDTQYF
>TRBJ2-4|NA|few|TRBV12-5
TGTGCTAGTGGTCCGGGGGCCAAAAACATTCAGTACTTC
CASGPGAKNIQYF
>TRBJ1-1|NA|few|TRBV5-1
TGCGCCAGCAGCTTGGACGCATTTACGGAAGCTTTCTTT
CASSLDAFTEAFF
>TRBJ2-7|NA|few|TRBV7-2
TGTGCCAGCAGCTTCACGCGGTTCCACGAGCAGTACTTC
CASSFTRFHEQYF
>TRBJ1-5|NA|few|TRBV18
TGTGCCAGCTCACCAGGTGGAGTGGGTCAGCCCCAGCATTTT
CASSPGGVGQPQHF
>TRBJ2-5|TRBD1|few|TRBV5-4
TGTGCCAGCAGCGCCAGGGGGACCGAGACCCAGTACTTC
CASSARGTETQYF
>TRBJ1-2|NA|few|TRBV12-3/TRBV12-4
TGTGCCAGCAGTTCTCTCTCGACAGATGGCTACACCTTC
CASSSLSTDGYTF
>TRBJ2-3|NA|NA|TRBV20-1
TGCAGTGCTAGAGATTCCCAGCGCACAGATACGCAGTATTTT
CSARDSQRTDTQYF
>TRBJ2-5|NA|NA|TRBV24-1
TGTGCCACCAGTGATGTGGGACCGTCCGAGGGGACCCAGTACTTC
CATSDVGPSEGTQYF
>TRBJ2-3|NA|NA|TRBV6-5
TGTGCCAGCAGTTACTCGGACACAACGGGCACAGATACGCAGTATTTT
CASSYSDTTGTDTQYF
>TRBJ2-5|NA|few|TRBV19
TGTGCCAGTAGTATCTGGGGCCAAGAGACCCAGTACTTC
CASSIWGQETQYF
>TRBJ2-2|NA|many|TRBV9
TGTGCCAGCAGCGTTGCCAATACGAACACCGGGGAGCTGTTTTTT
CASSVANTNTGELFF
>TRBJ2-1|NA|few|TRBV12-3/TRBV12-4
TGTGCCAGCATCCGGGACATCTACAATGAGCAGTTCTTC
CASIRDIYNEQFF